The sample holds many counts of the clone carrying this T cell receptor beta chain. No antigen is known for it. These data come from a study of T cell repertoires in cytomegalovirus infection. MiXCR, applied by TCRdb to the reads, yields one record per CDR3 protein. The top ten hold over 10% of the sample, which has 650,000 to 900,000 distinct CDR3 sequences, 32% seen once. Study-wide results and limits: CMV carriers having the relevant HLA were flagged by cumulative public TCR beta family frequency. There were HLA-C-restricted CMV-specific TCR beta clonotypes dominating the ex vivo response.

This CDR3 is built from 15 residues. The germline V gene has CDR1 SGHTA and CDR2 FQGTGA. Trimming removed 6 bases at V and 2 bases at J, with 14 bases between. The starting material was cultured CD8+ T cells from PBMCs, obtained from culture after CMV antigen stimulation. The source is a human donor in good health (CMV status not recorded). Some clones in this sample may be carry-over from other donors' samples. The chain uses TRBV7-3 and TRBJ2-1; no clear D. The CDR3 spells CASSVSEDAYNEQFF. The CDR3 nucleotides read TGTGCCAGCAGTGTATCAGAAGACGCCTACAATGAGCAGTTCTTC. The whole variable domain, remainder taken from reference TRBV7-3 and TRBJ2-1, is GAGVSQTPSNKVTEKGKYVELRCDPISGHTALYWYRQSLGQGPEFLIYFQGTGAADDSGLPNDRFFAVRPEGSVSTLKIQRTERGDSAVYLCASSVSEDAYNEQFFGPGTRLTVL.